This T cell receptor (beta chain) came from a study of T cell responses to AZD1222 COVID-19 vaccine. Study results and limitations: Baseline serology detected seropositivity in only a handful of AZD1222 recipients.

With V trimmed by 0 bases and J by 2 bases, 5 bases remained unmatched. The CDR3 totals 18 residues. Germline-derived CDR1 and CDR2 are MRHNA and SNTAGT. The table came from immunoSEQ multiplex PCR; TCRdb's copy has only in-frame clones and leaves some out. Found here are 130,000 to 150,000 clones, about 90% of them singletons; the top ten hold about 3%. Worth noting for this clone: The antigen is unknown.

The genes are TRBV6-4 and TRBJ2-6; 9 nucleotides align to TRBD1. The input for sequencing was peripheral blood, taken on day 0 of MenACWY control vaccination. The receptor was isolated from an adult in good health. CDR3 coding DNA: TGTGCCAGCAGTGACTCAACAGGGGGCGCAACTGGGGCCAACGTCCTGACTTTC. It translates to CASSDSTGGATGANVLTF.